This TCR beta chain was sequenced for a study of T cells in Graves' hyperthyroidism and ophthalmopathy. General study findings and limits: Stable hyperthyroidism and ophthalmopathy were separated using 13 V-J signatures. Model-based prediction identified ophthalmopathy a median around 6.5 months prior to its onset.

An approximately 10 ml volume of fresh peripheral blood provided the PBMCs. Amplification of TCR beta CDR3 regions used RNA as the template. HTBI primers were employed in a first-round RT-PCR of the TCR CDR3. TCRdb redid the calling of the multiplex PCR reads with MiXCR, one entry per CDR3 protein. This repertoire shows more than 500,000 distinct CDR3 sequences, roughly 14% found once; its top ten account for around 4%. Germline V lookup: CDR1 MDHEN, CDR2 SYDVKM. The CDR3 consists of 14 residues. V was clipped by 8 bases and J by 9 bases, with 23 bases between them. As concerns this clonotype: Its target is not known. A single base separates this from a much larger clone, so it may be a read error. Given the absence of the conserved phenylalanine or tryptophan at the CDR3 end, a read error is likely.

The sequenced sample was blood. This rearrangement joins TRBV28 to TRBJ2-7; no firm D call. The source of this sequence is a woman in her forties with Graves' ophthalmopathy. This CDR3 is CASSTRVLLRGQYS. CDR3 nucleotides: TGTGCCAGCTCCACCAGAGTCCTCCTACGAGGGCAGTACTCC.